This TCR beta chain was sequenced for a study of shared clonotypes between healthy human individuals. Overall study results and limits: Apart from blood, nothing was sampled; tissue repertoires likely differ.

Trimming cost V 3 bases and J 12 bases, with 18 bases left between them. The CDR3 runs 13 residues. CDR1 and CDR2 from the germline V gene are SGDLS and YYNGEE. Worth noting for this clone: Its cognate antigen is unknown.

About 30,000 T cell genomes, or roughly 200 ng DNA, went into the sorted-subset replicate PCRs. Sequenced by immunoSEQ multiplex PCR; TCRdb stores in-frame clones only, minus some. The table shows a few million clones, with around nine tenths occurring only once. Sequencing input: naive CD4+ T cells sorted from blood. Regarding subset: CD45RA+ positively selected. The chain couples TRBV9 to TRBJ1-2, with D tentatively TRBD1 (5 bases). The receptor's source is a young man in good health. This CDR3 reads CASSGAGTVVHTF. The CDR3 coding sequence is TGTGCCAGCAGCGGCGCAGGGACGGTTGTTCACACCTTC.